The text below deals with one T cell receptor beta chain. In the original analysis: Amplifying reference gene primers gave estimates of nucleated cell counts. Clones were read by immunoSEQ multiplex PCR, and TCRdb kept only the in-frame ones, dropping some. The DNA gave D and trimming, while V, J and clone size come from that table. Of 140,000 to 150,000 clones in the sample, under 90% were seen once. This sample stems from a study of blood T cell repertoires in COVID-19. The CDR3 loop spans 18 amino acids. Unmatched junction bases numbered 13, after V lost 5 bases and J lost 0 bases. Germline V gene data show CDR1 as LGHDT and CDR2 as YNNKEL (reference sequence).

V usage is TRBV3-1 (or the pseudogene TRBV3-2) and J usage is TRBJ2-1, with 7 positions matching TRBD1. The source is a human donor in a cohort sampled during active COVID-19. What was sequenced was peripheral blood. In nucleotides, the CDR3 is TGTGCCAGCAGCGACAACAGGGGCCCGGGACACTCCTACAATGAGCAGTTCTTC. It codes for CASSDNRGPGHSYNEQFF.